The clone carrying this T cell receptor beta chain was seen once. Its matching antigen is unknown. This entry belongs to a study of cytomegalovirus exposure and HLA in healthy donors. Whole-study findings and limits: Association of a missense DCLRE1C variant with TCR beta V- and J-gene trimming was reported in a later analysis.

Primers for the PCR totalled 60 Vbeta and 13 Jbeta. Clones were read by immunoSEQ multiplex PCR, and TCRdb kept only the in-frame ones, dropping some. Altogether hundreds of thousands of clones are present, 80% to 90% being singletons, with the ten largest covering approximately 1%. The origin of this receptor is a young woman in good health and CMV-seronegative. Sequenced sample: PBMCs.

The CDR3 protein is CASSLSRGQPQHF. The CDR3 DNA follows: TGTGCCAGCAGCTTAAGTCGAGGTCAGCCCCAGCATTTT. The rearrangement uses TRBV7-3 and TRBJ1-5; no clear D. Looked up from germline, CDR1 is SGHTA and CDR2 is FQGTGA. CDR3 size: 13 residues. Trimming cost V 1 base and J 6 bases, with 7 bases left between them.